Below, one TCR beta chain is given with its context. Antigen unknown. Libraries were prepared by immunoSEQ multiplex PCR; TCRdb keeps only in-frame clonotypes and omits some of them. Of around 130,000 clones listed, roughly 85% were seen once; the top ten hold about 8.3%. The source of the sample is a study of T cell responses to AZD1222 COVID-19 vaccine. Study-level information: Second-dose recipients at about 4 or about 12 weeks were treated as one pooled group. The study's findings and limits: Close to half of spike-specific TCRs reportedly recognize unmutated variant regions. Along spike, vaccine-associated CD4 TCRs were found throughout, with dominance at 160-218 and 743-854.

This sequence originates from an adult in good health. The sample here was peripheral blood, taken on day 0 of AZD1222 vaccination.

CDR3 sequence reads: CASSLTPPPDDEQFF. The CDR3 DNA is TGTGCCAGCAGCTTAACTCCACCGCCTGACGATGAGCAGTTCTTC. The chain combines TRBV7-2 with TRBJ2-1; no definite D call. The germline CDR1 and CDR2 sequences are SGHTA and FQGNSA. The CDR3 length is 15 residues. Between the trimmed V and J ends, which lost 2 bases and 8 bases, there was a span of 16 bases.